These 21 T cell receptor beta chains share one sample of origin, sequenced in a study of blood T cell repertoires in COVID-19. Data came from immunoSEQ multiplex PCR; TCRdb stores just in-frame clones and leaves some out. Of tens of thousands of clones in the sample, more than 75% were seen once. The sequenced material came from peripheral blood. The receptors shown here come from a man between 60 and 75 years old with COVID-19, enrolled during active disease.

This clone showed up just a few times. The chain links TRBV19 to TRBJ1-4; tentative D call: TRBD1 (5 bases). The CDR3 length is 15 residues. Trimming removed 3 bases at V and 8 bases at J, with 16 bases between. The V gene's germline CDR1 is LNHDA and CDR2 SQIVND (reference sequence). CDR3: CASSIRFDRWEKLFF. The CDR3 DNA is TGTGCCAGTAGTATCAGGTTCGACAGATGGGAAAAACTGTTTTTT. Filled out from reference TRBV19 and TRBJ1-4, the complete variable domain reads DGGITQSPKYLFRKEGQNVTLSCEQNLNHDAMYWYRQDPGQGLRLIYYSQIVNDFQKGDIAEGYSVSREKKESFPLTVTSAQKNPTAFYLCASSIRFDRWEKLFFGSGTQLSVL.

J is TRBJ1-1 and V is TRBV9; 9 bases match TRBD1. The ends lost 6 bases at V and 5 bases at J; junction bases unmatched: 8. Germline V CDR1 and CDR2: SGDLS, YYNGEE. The CDR3 contains 14 residues. The CDR3 is CASTTGQGRTEAFF. CDR3 nucleotides: TGTGCCAGCACCACGGGACAGGGTCGAACTGAAGCTTTCTTT.

The V and J genes are TRBV11-1 and TRBJ2-5, with D perhaps matching TRBD2 (6 bases). Deletions cut 5 bases from V and 4 bases from J, with 17 bases between. CDR1 and CDR2 from the germline V gene are SGHAT and FQDESV (reference sequence). The CDR3 length is 15 residues. The CDR3 sequence: CASSPRLDSAETQYF. CDR3 DNA sequence: TGTGCCAGCAGCCCAAGACTAGATTCGGCAGAGACCCAGTACTTC. Filled out from reference TRBV11-1 and TRBJ2-5, the complete variable domain reads EAEVAQSPRYKITEKSQAVAFWCDPISGHATLYWYRQILGQGPELLVQFQDESVVDDSQLPKDRFSAERLKGVDSTLKIQPAELGDSAMYLCASSPRLDSAETQYFGPGTRLLVL.

The J gene is TRBJ1-2, the V gene TRBV5-1; TRBD1 matches 7 bases. The CDR3 loop spans 14 amino acids. Germline V gene lookup returns CDR1 SGHRS and CDR2 YFSETQ. The trim removed 4 bases at V and 4 bases at J, leaving 7 bases unmatched. CDR3 amino acids: CASSPGQAIYGYTF. Written as DNA, the CDR3 is TGCGCCAGCAGCCCTGGACAGGCGATCTATGGCTACACCTTC.

CDR3 DNA sequence: TGTGCCAGCAGTGACAGGGGAAATTCACCCCTCCACTTT. This gives the protein CASSDRGNSPLHF. The V call is TRBV6-1, the J call TRBJ1-6; possible D gene TRBD1, 6 bases. The CDR3 loop spans 13 amino acids. Germline lookup yields CDR1 MNHNS and CDR2 SASEGT. Trimming shortened V by 3 bases and J by 7 bases, and 7 bases separated the two germline ends.

This clone was observed a few times. The chain carries TRBV13 and TRBJ2-1; D possibly corresponds to TRBD1 (6 bases). There are 14 residues in the CDR3. Germline values: CDR1 PRHDT, CDR2 FYEKMQ (reference sequence). V lost 4 bases and J 6 bases, leaving 13 bases between the germline ends. Here the CDR3 DNA reads TGTGCCAGCAGCTACATCAGGGGATCCAATGAGCAGTTCTTC. This codes for CASSYIRGSNEQFF.

The gene calls are TRBV18 and TRBJ1-6, with D possibly being TRBD1 (5 bases). The CDR3 covers 13 residues. Per the germline V gene, CDR1 is KGHSH and CDR2 is LQKENI. V lost 8 bases and J lost 6, with 11 bases in between. The CDR3 sequence: CASRADTNSPLHF. The CDR3 nucleotides are TGTGCCAGCCGGGCGGACACTAATTCACCCCTCCACTTT.

The chain links TRBV9 to TRBJ2-7; 7 positions match TRBD2. Germline assignment: CDR1 SGDLS and CDR2 YYNGEE. CDR3 length: 16 residues. Trimming removed 0 bases from V and 3 bases from J; junction bases left unmatched: 9. CDR3 DNA: TGTGCCAGCAGCGTAGAGAGCGGGGCCGAAAGCTACGAGCAGTACTTC. It yields the protein CASSVESGAESYEQYF.

The rearrangement uses TRBV9 and TRBJ2-7; 10 bases line up with TRBD1. There are 15 residues in the CDR3. Germline-derived CDR1 and CDR2 are SGDLS and YYNGEE. The trim removed 3 bases at V and 3 bases at J, leaving 6 bases unmatched. The CDR3 nucleotides are TGTGCCAGCAGCGAGCGGACAGGGGGACACTACGAGCAGTACTTC. Amino acid sequence: CASSERTGGHYEQYF.

This rearrangement joins TRBV9 to TRBJ2-2, with TRBD1 matching 7 bases. The CDR3 covers 15 residues. The J segment lost 0 bases and the V segment lost 5 bases, leaving 4 bases of the junction unmatched. The germline V gene has CDR1 SGDLS and CDR2 YYNGEE. CDR3 sequence: CASRAGTANTGELFF. The CDR3 coding sequence is TGTGCCAGCAGGGCCGGGACAGCGAACACCGGGGAGCTGTTTTTT.

J is TRBJ2-1 and V is TRBV14; D gene ambiguous. This CDR3 has 11 residues. The V and J ends lost 3 bases and 15 bases respectively, with 12 bases between them. Germline V gene lookup returns CDR1 SGHDN and CDR2 FVKESK. CDR3 loop: CASSHMTRWFF. In DNA, the CDR3 is TGTGCCAGCAGCCATATGACAAGGTGGTTCTTC.

CDR3 sequence (DNA): TGTGCCAGTGGGACACAATTCTACGAGCAGTACTTC. Translated, it gives CASGTQFYEQYF. V and J are TRBV7-9 and TRBJ2-7, with TRBD1 as a possible D gene (6 bases). The CDR3 length is 12 residues. V was trimmed by 9 bases and J by 3 bases, leaving 12 bases between them. Germline V lookup: CDR1 SEHNR, CDR2 FQNEAQ (reference sequence).

The chain couples TRBV9 to TRBJ2-3; 15 nucleotides agree with TRBD2. V gave up 0 bases and J gave up 2 bases; unmatched junction bases: 1. Germline loops: CDR1 SGDLS, CDR2 YYNGEE. The CDR3 extends over 17 amino acids. The CDR3 DNA sequence: TGTGCCAGCAGCGTAGGGACTAGCGGGGGGGTCACAGATACGCAGTATTTT. This sequence encodes CASSVGTSGGVTDTQYF.

The CDR3 reads CASSSSVTGGERWETQYF. CDR3 sequence (DNA): TGTGCCAGCAGCTCTTCCGTGACAGGGGGAGAGAGGTGGGAGACCCAGTACTTC. J is TRBJ2-5 and V is TRBV5-6; 9 bases are shared with TRBD1. The CDR3 contains 18 residues. Looked up from germline, CDR1 is SGHDT and CDR2 is YYEEEE. V lost 3 bases to trimming and J lost 5 bases; unmatched junction nucleotides: 17.

V is TRBV5-3 and J is TRBJ1-1, with TRBD1 identical over 7 bases. TRBV5-3 is an open reading frame whose function is uncertain. The ends lost 4 bases at V and 3 bases at J; junction bases unmatched: 15. CDR3 length equals 17 residues. The CDR3 DNA is TGTGCCAGAAGCATCGAGGGGGCCAGGCTTCAGGACACTGAAGCTTTCTTT. It yields the protein CARSIEGARLQDTEAFF.

J is TRBJ2-3 and V is TRBV5-6, with D uncertain. The V gene lost 1 base and the J gene lost 2 bases, with 11 bases spanning the gap. The CDR3 has 15 amino acids. Per germline, CDR1 SGHDT and CDR2 YYEEEE. The CDR3 DNA is TGTGCCAGCAGCTTGACTTTTGTTCACACAGATACGCAGTATTTT. It is translated as CASSLTFVHTDTQYF.

The V gene is TRBV7-9, the J gene TRBJ2-1; 12 bases are a match to TRBD2. The length of the CDR3 is 17 residues. Germline CDR1 is SEHNR and CDR2 is FQNEAQ (reference sequence). V lost 4 bases to trimming and J lost 0 bases; unmatched junction nucleotides: 4. In DNA form, the CDR3 reads TGTGCCAGCAGCTCCGGACTAGCGGGGTACTCCTACAATGAGCAGTTCTTC. Translation gives CASSSGLAGYSYNEQFF. Combining the CDR3 with reference TRBV7-9 and TRBJ2-1 gives the whole variable domain DTGVSQNPRHKITKRGQNVTFRCDPISEHNRLYWYRQTLGQGPEFLTYFQNEAQLEKSRLLSDRFSAERPKGSFSTLEIQRTEQGDSAMYLCASSSGLAGYSYNEQFFGPGTRLTVL.

The genes are TRBV19 and TRBJ2-1; 14 bases fit TRBD2. Germline V CDR1 and CDR2: LNHDA, SQIVND (reference sequence). This CDR3 has 14 amino acids. V lost 5 bases and J lost 15; bases outside the gene matches: 9. The CDR3 loop is CASSSGLAGGRLFF. The DNA for the CDR3 is TGTGCCAGTAGTTCCGGACTAGCGGGAGGAAGACTGTTCTTC.

This chain connects TRBV7-2 to TRBJ2-7; D is possibly TRBD1 (6 bases). The CDR3 contains 15 residues. Per germline, CDR1 SGHTA and CDR2 FQGNSA. The V and J ends lost 1 base and 2 bases respectively, with 12 bases between them. Here the CDR3 reads CASSLDSTGTYEQYF. The CDR3 coding sequence is TGTGCCAGCAGCTTAGACTCGACAGGCACCTACGAGCAGTACTTC.

This clone has just a few counts. The chain uses TRBV28 and TRBJ1-4, with a possible D match to TRBD1 (5 bases). Trimming removed 6 bases from V and 5 bases from J, with 13 bases in between. This CDR3 region has 14 residues. CDR1 MDHEN and CDR2 SYDVKM come from the germline V gene. This CDR3 is CASSVRQQNEKLFF. Written as DNA, the CDR3 is TGTGCCAGCAGCGTCAGACAGCAAAATGAAAAACTGTTTTTT.

CDR3 nucleotide sequence: TGTGCCAGCAGCCCAGGACACGGCGGCAATCAGCCCCAGCATTTT. Translating it yields CASSPGHGGNQPQHF. The chain carries TRBV5-5 and TRBJ1-5; tentatively, D is TRBD1 (5 bases). Germline assignment: CDR1 SGHKS and CDR2 YYEKEE (reference sequence). The germline V and J ends were trimmed by 4 bases and 2 bases, with 13 bases remaining between them. The CDR3 covers 15 residues.